This T cell receptor beta chain is from a study of siplizumab effects on memory and regulatory T cells. Regarding the study as a whole: Mappable alloreactive CD4+ clones averaged 68.8% Treg-derived with siplizumab versus about 27% in controls. Naive T cells seemed more diverse than memory cells; they also seemed major alloresponse contributors.

TCRdb's table, derived via immunoSEQ multiplex PCR, lists solely in-frame clones and lacks some. The table includes approximately 100,000 clones, 93% detected once. In germline, CDR1 is MNHNY, CDR2 SVGAGI (reference sequence). V lost 1 base, J lost 4 bases, and 5 bases lay in between. The CDR3 length is 13 residues. Note on this clone: Its antigen remains unidentified.

The source is a human donor in good health. Sequencing input: Tregs sorted from blood. The chain uses TRBV6-6 and TRBJ2-1, with unresolved D. CDR3 DNA: TGTGCCAGCAGTTACTTAGCTTACAATGAGCAGTTCTTC. Its protein product is CASSYLAYNEQFF.